Each of the 3 T cell receptor beta chains below was sequenced from the same sample in a study of response to subunit inactivated influenza vaccine. TCRdb re-analysed the RT-PCR reads in MiXCR, keeping a single row per CDR3 protein. The sample yields a few hundred thousand distinct CDR3 sequences, approximately 7.8% seen once. This material consisted of PBMCs from blood, taken around 25 months after vaccination. The receptors here all came from a man aged 45 to 70 who received an inactivated influenza vaccine.

This clonotype was found many times. CDR3: CASSDLIGWGTYNEQFF. Written as DNA, the CDR3 is TGCGCCAGCAGTGATTTAATAGGGTGGGGCACCTACAATGAGCAGTTCTTC. The chain recombines TRBV10-2 with TRBJ2-1; perhaps TRBD1 as D (5 bases). Per germline, CDR1 WSHSY and CDR2 SAAADI. The CDR3 is made up of 17 amino acids. V lost 3 bases and J lost 2, with 17 bases in between.

This chain links TRBV6-5 with TRBJ2-7; 8 bases fit TRBD1. Germline V gene lookup returns CDR1 MNHEY and CDR2 SVGAGI. The CDR3 sequence is 16 residues long. Trimming took 0 bases from V and 2 from J; bases not matched to a gene: 6. CDR3 in amino acids: CASSYSSGTGTYEQYF. The DNA of the CDR3 is TGTGCCAGCAGTTACTCATCCGGGACAGGTACCTACGAGCAGTACTTC.

This clonotype was counted at least ten times. This sequence joins TRBV7-2 and TRBJ1-1, with 8 nucleotides matching TRBD1. Trimming removed 1 base from V and 8 bases from J; junction bases left unmatched: 3. Germline-derived CDR1 and CDR2 are SGHTA and FQGNSA. This CDR3 spans 13 amino acids. The CDR3 region has the DNA TGTGCCAGCAGCTTAGATTGGACAGGGGAAGCTTTCTTT. Translating it yields CASSLDWTGEAFF.